The rows below give T cell receptor beta chains drawn from one sample of a study of T cell changes during pregnancy in multiple sclerosis. The table came from immunoSEQ multiplex PCR; TCRdb's copy has only in-frame clones and leaves some out. The table has about 38,000 clones, around 90% seen once; the top ten hold about 0.57%. The sequences come from CD4+ T cells from peripheral blood mononuclear cells, collected in the second trimester of pregnancy. The receptors come from a female donor with multiple sclerosis, enrolled in a pregnancy study. Each CDR3 is given without its conserved first and last residue.

>TRBV7-2
ASSLEDSSIAKNIQY
>TRBV18
ASSQIPGTGLTEAF
>TRBV2
ASSLTSPGELF
>TRBV28
ASSRTGPNEKLF
>TRBV6-1
ASSEAYGGRH
>TRBV27
ASSLGPGQSYEQY
>TRBV19
ASRGGAGDPNTEAF
>TRBV28
ASRDRTLPNQPQH
>TRBV7-9
ASSLAAGGETQY
>TRBV7-2
ASSLSGGWETQY
>TRBV6-1
ASSQEGNPGNTIY
>TRBV7-6
ASSYFQRLAGGPNEQF
>TRBV19
ASSIKREDKNIQY
>TRBV5-6
ASSSLGGSGNTIY
>TRBV11-3
ASMGDSNYGYT
>TRBV25-1
ASSEDKTSTDTQY
>TRBV13
ASSSMLDYTGTDTQY
>TRBV7-2
ASSLAGTDYGYT
>TRBV2
ASSPGQHTDTQY
>TRBV25-1
ASSSPGLRTDTQY
>TRBV19
ASTPTAGSGNTIY
>TRBV5-1
ASSLLQDTDTQY
>TRBV7-3
ASSLTAGLDTQY
>TRBV9
ASSPRQGIGAGELF
>TRBV4-2
ASSRNRGPQEAQH
>TRBV29-1
SVWTGSYEQY
>TRBV29-1
SVVVAVQETQY
>TRBV28
ASSRSGSGDTQY
>TRBV2
ASNEGGGEQF
>TRBV5-5
ASSLVPSGTRTGELF
>TRBV28
ASLGTGGLNQPQH
>TRBV7-3
ASSSMAGAVGELF
>TRBV30
AWNSNQETQY
>TRBV27
ASSLWGVNTGELF
>TRBV27
ASSKTLGTRYLNEQF
>TRBV4-3
ASSTRILAGVHEQY